This T cell receptor beta chain was profiled in a study of OX40 agonist ivuxolimab in advanced cancers. Study-wide context: Partial responses occurred in three patients (one hepatocellular carcinoma, two cutaneous melanoma).

Overall study results and limits: CD4+ and CD8+ blood T cells expanded clonally by week 6 at 0.1 to 3.0 mg/kg.

This clone was counted once. Its matching antigen is unknown. The assay was immunoSEQ multiplex PCR, and TCRdb's table has in-frame clones only and misses some. This table has 15,000 to 20,000 clones, under 85% appearing once. The CDR3 contains 15 residues. Germline lookup yields CDR1 LGHNA and CDR2 YSLEER. Trimming stripped 0 bases from V and 7 bases from J, with 15 bases between. The sample consisted of CD4+ or CD8+ T cells sorted from blood, taken in a trial of the OX40 agonist ivuxolimab. The chain links TRBV4-3 to TRBJ2-5; D not certain. The sequence was collected from an adult with an advanced solid tumor such as melanoma, head and neck, liver or kidney cancer. The CDR3 is CASSQDWGPRMTQYF. The CDR3, as DNA: TGCGCCAGCAGCCAAGACTGGGGTCCGCGGATGACCCAGTACTTC.